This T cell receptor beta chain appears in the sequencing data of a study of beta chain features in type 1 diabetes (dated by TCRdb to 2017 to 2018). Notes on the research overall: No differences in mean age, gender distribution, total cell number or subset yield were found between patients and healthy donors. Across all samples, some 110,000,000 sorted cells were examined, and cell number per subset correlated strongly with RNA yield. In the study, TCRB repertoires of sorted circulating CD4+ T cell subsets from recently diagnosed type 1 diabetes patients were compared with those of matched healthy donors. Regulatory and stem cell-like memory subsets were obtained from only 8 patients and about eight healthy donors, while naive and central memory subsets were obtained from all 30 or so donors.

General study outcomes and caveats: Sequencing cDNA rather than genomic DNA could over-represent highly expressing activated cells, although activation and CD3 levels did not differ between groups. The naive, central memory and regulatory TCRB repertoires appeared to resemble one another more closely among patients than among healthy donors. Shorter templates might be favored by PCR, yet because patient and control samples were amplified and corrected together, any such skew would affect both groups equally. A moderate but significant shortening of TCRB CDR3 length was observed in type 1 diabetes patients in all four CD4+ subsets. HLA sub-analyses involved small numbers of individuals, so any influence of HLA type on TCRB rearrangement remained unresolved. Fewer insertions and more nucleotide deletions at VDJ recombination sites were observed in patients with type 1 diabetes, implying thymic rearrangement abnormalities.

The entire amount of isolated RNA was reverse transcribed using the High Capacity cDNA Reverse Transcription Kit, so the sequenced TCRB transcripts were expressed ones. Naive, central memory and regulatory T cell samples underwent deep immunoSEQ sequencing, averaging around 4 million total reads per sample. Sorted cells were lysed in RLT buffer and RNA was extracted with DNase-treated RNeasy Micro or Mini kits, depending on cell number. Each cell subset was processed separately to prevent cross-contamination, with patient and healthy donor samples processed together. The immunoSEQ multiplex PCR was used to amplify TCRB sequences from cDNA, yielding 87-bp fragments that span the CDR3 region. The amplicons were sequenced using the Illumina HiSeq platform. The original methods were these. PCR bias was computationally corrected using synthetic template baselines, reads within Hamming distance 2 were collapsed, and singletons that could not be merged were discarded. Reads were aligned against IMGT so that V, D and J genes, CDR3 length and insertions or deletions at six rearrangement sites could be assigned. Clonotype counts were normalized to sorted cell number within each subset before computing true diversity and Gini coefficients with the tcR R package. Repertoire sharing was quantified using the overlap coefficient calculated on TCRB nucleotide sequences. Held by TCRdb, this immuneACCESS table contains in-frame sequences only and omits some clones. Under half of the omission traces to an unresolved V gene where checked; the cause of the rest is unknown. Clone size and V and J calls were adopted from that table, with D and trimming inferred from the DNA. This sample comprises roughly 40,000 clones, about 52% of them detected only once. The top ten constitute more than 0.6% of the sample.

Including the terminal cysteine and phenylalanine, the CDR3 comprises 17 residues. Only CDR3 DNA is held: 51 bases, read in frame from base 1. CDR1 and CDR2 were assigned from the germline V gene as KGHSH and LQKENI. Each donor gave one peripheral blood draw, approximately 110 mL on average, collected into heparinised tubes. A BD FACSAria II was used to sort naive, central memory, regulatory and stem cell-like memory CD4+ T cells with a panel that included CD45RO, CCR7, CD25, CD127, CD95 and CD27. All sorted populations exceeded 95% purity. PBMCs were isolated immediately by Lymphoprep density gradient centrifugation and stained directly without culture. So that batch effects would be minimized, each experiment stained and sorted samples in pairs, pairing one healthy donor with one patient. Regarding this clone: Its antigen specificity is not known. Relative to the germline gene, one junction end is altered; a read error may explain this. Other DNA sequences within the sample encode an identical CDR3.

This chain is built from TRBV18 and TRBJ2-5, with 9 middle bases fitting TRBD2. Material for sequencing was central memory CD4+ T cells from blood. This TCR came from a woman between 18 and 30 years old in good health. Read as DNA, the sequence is TGCGCCAGCTCACCCCCGGGCAGCGGGGGGTCCCAAGAGACCCAGTACTTC. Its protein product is CASSPPGSGGSQETQYF.